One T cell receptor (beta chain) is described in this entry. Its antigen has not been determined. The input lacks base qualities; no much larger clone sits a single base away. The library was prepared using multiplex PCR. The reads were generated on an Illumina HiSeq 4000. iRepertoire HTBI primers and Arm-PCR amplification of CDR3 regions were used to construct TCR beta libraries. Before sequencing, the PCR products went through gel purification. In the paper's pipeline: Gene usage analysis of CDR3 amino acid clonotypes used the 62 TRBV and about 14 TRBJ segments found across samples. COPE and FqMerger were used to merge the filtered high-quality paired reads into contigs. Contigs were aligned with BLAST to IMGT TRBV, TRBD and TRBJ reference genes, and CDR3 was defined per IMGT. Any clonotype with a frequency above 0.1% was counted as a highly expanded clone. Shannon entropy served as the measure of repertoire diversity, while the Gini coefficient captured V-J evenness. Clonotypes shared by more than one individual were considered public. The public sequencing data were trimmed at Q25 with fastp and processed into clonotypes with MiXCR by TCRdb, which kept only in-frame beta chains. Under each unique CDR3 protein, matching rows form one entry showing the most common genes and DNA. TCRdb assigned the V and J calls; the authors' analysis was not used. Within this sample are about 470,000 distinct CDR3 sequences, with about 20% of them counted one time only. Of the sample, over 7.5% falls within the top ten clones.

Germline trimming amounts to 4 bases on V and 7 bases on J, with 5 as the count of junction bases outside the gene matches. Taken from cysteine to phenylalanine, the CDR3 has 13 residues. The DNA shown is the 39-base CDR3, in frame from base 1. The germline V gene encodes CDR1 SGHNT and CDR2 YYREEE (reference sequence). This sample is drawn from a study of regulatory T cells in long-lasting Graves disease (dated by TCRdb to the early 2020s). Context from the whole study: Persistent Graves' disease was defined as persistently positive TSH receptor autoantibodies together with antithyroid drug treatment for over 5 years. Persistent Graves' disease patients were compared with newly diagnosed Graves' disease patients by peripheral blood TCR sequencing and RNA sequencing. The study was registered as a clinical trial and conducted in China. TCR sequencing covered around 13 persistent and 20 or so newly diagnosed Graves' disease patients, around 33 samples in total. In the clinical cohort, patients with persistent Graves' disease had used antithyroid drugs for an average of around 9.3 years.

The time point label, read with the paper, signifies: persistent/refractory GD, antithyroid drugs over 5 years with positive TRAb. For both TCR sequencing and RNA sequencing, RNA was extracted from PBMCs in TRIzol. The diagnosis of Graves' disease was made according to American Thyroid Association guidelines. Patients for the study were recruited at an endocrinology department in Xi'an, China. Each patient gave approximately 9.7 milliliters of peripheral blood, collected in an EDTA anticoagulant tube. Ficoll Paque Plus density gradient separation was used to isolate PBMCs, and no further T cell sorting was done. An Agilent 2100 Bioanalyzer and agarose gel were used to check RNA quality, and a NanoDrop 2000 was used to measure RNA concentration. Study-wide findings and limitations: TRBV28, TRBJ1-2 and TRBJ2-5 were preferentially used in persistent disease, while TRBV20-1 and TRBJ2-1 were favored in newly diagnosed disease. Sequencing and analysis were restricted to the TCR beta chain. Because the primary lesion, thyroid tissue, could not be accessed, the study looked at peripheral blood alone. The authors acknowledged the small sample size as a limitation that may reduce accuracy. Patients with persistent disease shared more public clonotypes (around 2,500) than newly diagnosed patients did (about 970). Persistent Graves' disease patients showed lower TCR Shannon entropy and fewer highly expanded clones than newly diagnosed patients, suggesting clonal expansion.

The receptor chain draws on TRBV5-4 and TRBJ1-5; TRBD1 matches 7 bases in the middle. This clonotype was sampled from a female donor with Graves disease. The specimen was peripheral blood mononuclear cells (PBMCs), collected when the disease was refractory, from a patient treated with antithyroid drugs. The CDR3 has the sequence CASSIDRAQPQHF. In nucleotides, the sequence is TGTGCCAGCAGCATCGACAGGGCCCAGCCCCAGCATTTT.